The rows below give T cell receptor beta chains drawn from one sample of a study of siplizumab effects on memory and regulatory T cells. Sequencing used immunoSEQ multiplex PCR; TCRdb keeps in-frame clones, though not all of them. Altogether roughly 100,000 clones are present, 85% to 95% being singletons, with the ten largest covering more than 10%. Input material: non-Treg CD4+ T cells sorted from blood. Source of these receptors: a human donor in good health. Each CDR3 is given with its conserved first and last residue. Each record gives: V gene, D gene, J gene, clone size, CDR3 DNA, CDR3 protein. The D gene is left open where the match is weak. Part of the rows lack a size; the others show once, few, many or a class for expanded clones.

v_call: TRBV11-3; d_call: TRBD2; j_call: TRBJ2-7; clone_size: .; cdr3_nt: TGTGCCAGCAGCGCGGGGGGGCAGACTGTCCAGCAGTACTTC; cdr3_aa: CASSAGGQTVQQYF
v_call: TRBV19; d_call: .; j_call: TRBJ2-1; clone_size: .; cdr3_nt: TGTGCCAGTCGCATTCAGGAAGGGATGCCGCAGTTCTTC; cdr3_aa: CASRIQEGMPQFF
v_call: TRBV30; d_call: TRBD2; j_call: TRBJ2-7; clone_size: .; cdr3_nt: TGTGCCTGGAGTGTACAGTGGCTAGCGGGAGTCGAGCAGTACTTC; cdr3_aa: CAWSVQWLAGVEQYF
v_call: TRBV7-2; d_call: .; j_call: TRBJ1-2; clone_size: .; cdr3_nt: TGTGCCAGCAGCCCGTCTCCAAGAATTTATGGCTACACCTTC; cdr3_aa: CASSPSPRIYGYTF
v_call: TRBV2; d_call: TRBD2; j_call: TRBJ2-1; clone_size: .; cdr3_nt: TGTGCCAGCAGTGCCGTTAGCGGGAGGCAGTTCTTC; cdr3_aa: CASSAVSGRQFF
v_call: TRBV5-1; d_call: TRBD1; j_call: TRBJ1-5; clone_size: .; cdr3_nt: TGCGCCAGCAGCTTGGGGGACAGCTACGAGCCCCAGCATTTT; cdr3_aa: CASSLGDSYEPQHF
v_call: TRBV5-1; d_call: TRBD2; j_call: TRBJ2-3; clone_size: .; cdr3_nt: TGCGCCAGCAGCTTGAGGAGGGCGGGAGGGGTGTCAGATACGCAGTATTTT; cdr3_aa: CASSLRRAGGVSDTQYF
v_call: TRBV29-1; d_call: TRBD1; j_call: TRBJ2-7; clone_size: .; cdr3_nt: TGCAGCGTTGAAGGAGCCAGGGGGCCCAACTCCCTAGACGAGCAGTACTTC; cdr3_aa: CSVEGARGPNSLDEQYF
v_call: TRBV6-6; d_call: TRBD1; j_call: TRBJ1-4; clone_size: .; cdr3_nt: TGTGCCAGCAGTTACCGACAGGGGTATGAAAAACTGTTTTTT; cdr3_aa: CASSYRQGYEKLFF
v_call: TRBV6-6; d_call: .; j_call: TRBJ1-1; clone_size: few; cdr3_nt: TGTGCCAGTTACAGGGTTAACACTGAAGCTTTCTTT; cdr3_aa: CASYRVNTEAFF
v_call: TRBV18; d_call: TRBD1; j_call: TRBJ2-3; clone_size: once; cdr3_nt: TGTGCCAGCTCACCACAAAAGGGACAGATTAAAGATACGCAGTATTTT; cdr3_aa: CASSPQKGQIKDTQYF
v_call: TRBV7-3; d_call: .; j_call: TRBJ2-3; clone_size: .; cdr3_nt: TGTGCCAGCAGCCTCGTTGGGGCTTCCACAGATACGCAGTATTTT; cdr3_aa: CASSLVGASTDTQYF
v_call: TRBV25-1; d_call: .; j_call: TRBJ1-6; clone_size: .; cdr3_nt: TGTGCCAGCAGTGAGGACAGCGGATTTAATTCACCCCTCCACTTT; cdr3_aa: CASSEDSGFNSPLHF
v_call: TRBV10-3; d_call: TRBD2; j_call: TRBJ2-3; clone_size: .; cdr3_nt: TGTGCCATCAGTAGGGGACTAGCGGGTTCCACAGATACGCAGTATTTT; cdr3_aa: CAISRGLAGSTDTQYF
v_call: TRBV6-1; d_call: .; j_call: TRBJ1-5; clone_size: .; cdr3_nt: TGTGCCAGCAGGGTAAAAGGGAATCAGCCCCAGCATTTT; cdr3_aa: CASRVKGNQPQHF
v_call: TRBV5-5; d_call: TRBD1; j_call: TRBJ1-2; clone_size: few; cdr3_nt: TGTGCCAGCAGCGAAGACAGGGGGCAGTCTGGCTACACCTTC; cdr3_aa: CASSEDRGQSGYTF
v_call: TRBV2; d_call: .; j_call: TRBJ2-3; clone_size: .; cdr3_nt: TGTGCCAGCAGTGAAACCTTCACAGATACGCAGTATTTT; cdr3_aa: CASSETFTDTQYF